This T cell receptor beta chain was documented in a study of PD-L1 blockade in urothelial cancer. Whole-study context: Blood samples had a median of 141,255 T cells, roughly 76,000 unique TCRs, and clonality around 0.08.

Notes on this clone: Its antigen remains unidentified.

This CDR3 spans 14 amino acids. Germline values: CDR1 MDHEN, CDR2 SYDVKM. With V trimmed by 3 bases and J by 12 bases, 8 bases remained unmatched. Sequencing used immunoSEQ multiplex PCR; TCRdb keeps in-frame clones, though not all of them. Among about 120,000 clones listed, 75% to 90% were seen once. Specified time point: peripheral blood 6 weeks after treatment start. Study results and limitations: A below-median TCR clonality in blood before treatment predicted better survival.

The sequence derives from a man aged 55 to 70 with urothelial cancer. J is TRBJ1-6 and V is TRBV28; 7 bases are a match to TRBD1. Specimen: PBMCs, collected around atezolizumab (anti-PD-L1) treatment. Here the CDR3 DNA reads TGTGCCAGCAGTTTTGGCAGGGGGATAGGACCCCTCCACTTT. This sequence encodes CASSFGRGIGPLHF.